The rows below give T cell receptor beta chains drawn from one sample of a study of T cell responses to AZD1222 COVID-19 vaccine. The repertoire was sequenced with immunoSEQ multiplex PCR; TCRdb's copy has only in-frame clones and lacks some. The profile shows about 130,000 clones, over 75% of them singletons. The input for sequencing was peripheral blood, taken on day 0 of MenACWY control vaccination. These receptors were obtained from an adult in good health. The CDR3 runs from the conserved cysteine through the conserved F or W. Each record gives: V gene, D gene, clone size, CDR3 length, J gene, CDR3 DNA, CDR3 protein. D genes are given only for firm matches. Clone size is given for some rows only: seen once, a few or many times, or a class if the clone is expanded.

v_call: TRBV19
d_call: .
clone_size: .
cdr3_length: 14
j_call: TRBJ1-5
cdr3_nt: TGTGCCAGTAGTATAAAGGCTACTAATCAGCCCCAGCATTTT
cdr3_aa: CASSIKATNQPQHF

v_call: TRBV15
d_call: TRBD1
clone_size: .
cdr3_length: 17
j_call: TRBJ1-4
cdr3_nt: TGTGCCACCAGCAGAGATTGGACAGGGGCAACTAATGAAAAACTGTTTTTT
cdr3_aa: CATSRDWTGATNEKLFF

v_call: TRBV6-5
d_call: TRBD1
clone_size: .
cdr3_length: 14
j_call: TRBJ2-7
cdr3_nt: TGTGCCAGCAGAGGCGACAGGGGGCCCTACGAGCAGTACTTC
cdr3_aa: CASRGDRGPYEQYF

v_call: TRBV9
d_call: TRBD1
clone_size: .
cdr3_length: 16
j_call: TRBJ2-2
cdr3_nt: TGTGCCAGCAGCCCCAGAGACAGGGGAGGCACCGGGGAGCTGTTTTTT
cdr3_aa: CASSPRDRGGTGELFF

v_call: TRBV6-4
d_call: TRBD2
clone_size: .
cdr3_length: 17
j_call: TRBJ2-7
cdr3_nt: TGTGCCAGCAGTGGGGGGACTAGCGGGGGAACTCACTACGAGCAGTACTTC
cdr3_aa: CASSGGTSGGTHYEQYF

v_call: TRBV28
d_call: TRBD2
clone_size: .
cdr3_length: 15
j_call: TRBJ2-5
cdr3_nt: TGTGCCAGCAGTCCCCTACTAGCGGGCCAAGAGACCCAGTACTTC
cdr3_aa: CASSPLLAGQETQYF

v_call: TRBV24-1
d_call: .
clone_size: .
cdr3_length: 12
j_call: TRBJ1-5
cdr3_nt: TGTGCCACCAGTGAGGGAAATCAGCCCCAGCATTTT
cdr3_aa: CATSEGNQPQHF

v_call: TRBV9
d_call: .
clone_size: .
cdr3_length: 12
j_call: TRBJ1-1
cdr3_nt: TGTGCCAGCAGCGAGATGGACAGAGAAGCTTTCTTT
cdr3_aa: CASSEMDREAFF

v_call: TRBV9
d_call: .
clone_size: .
cdr3_length: 15
j_call: TRBJ1-3
cdr3_nt: TGTGCCAGCAGCACCCGGGCCATGGGGGGAAACACCATATATTTT
cdr3_aa: CASSTRAMGGNTIYF

v_call: TRBV5-5
d_call: .
clone_size: .
cdr3_length: 15
j_call: TRBJ1-5
cdr3_nt: TGTGCCAGCAGCTTGGTGGGGGCTGGCAATCAGCCCCAGCATTTT
cdr3_aa: CASSLVGAGNQPQHF

v_call: TRBV6-1
d_call: TRBD1
clone_size: .
cdr3_length: 19
j_call: TRBJ1-3
cdr3_nt: TGTGCCAGCAGTGCCCGACAGGGTTGGTGGCGAGTCTCTGGAAACACCATATATTTT
cdr3_aa: CASSARQGWWRVSGNTIYF

v_call: TRBV5-5
d_call: .
clone_size: .
cdr3_length: 13
j_call: TRBJ2-1
cdr3_nt: TGTGCCAGCAGCTCCCTTGTCGGCCCTGGGCAGTTCTTC
cdr3_aa: CASSSLVGPGQFF

v_call: TRBV7-9
d_call: .
clone_size: .
cdr3_length: 14
j_call: TRBJ2-7
cdr3_nt: TGTGCCAGCAGCTTAGGGACAGACTCCTACGAGCAGTACTTC
cdr3_aa: CASSLGTDSYEQYF

v_call: TRBV28
d_call: TRBD1
clone_size: .
cdr3_length: 15
j_call: TRBJ2-5
cdr3_nt: TGTGCCAGCAGTTCGACAGGGCGGCCGTGGGAGACCCAGTACTTC
cdr3_aa: CASSSTGRPWETQYF

v_call: TRBV28
d_call: .
clone_size: .
cdr3_length: 12
j_call: TRBJ1-1
cdr3_nt: TGTGCCAGCACGGAGGTGAACACTGAAGCTTTCTTT
cdr3_aa: CASTEVNTEAFF

v_call: TRBV16
d_call: .
clone_size: .
cdr3_length: 13
j_call: TRBJ2-5
cdr3_nt: TGTGCCAGCAGCCCCGGATTGAAAGAGACCCAGTACTTC
cdr3_aa: CASSPGLKETQYF

v_call: TRBV7-2
d_call: .
clone_size: .
cdr3_length: 13
j_call: TRBJ2-5
cdr3_nt: TGTGCCAGCAGCACTCGACAGCAAGAGACCCAGTACTTC
cdr3_aa: CASSTRQQETQYF

v_call: TRBV10-3
d_call: TRBD1
clone_size: .
cdr3_length: 12
j_call: TRBJ1-1
cdr3_nt: TGTGCCACCGGACAGGGAGGCACTGAAGCTTTCTTT
cdr3_aa: CATGQGGTEAFF

v_call: TRBV6-6
d_call: TRBD2
clone_size: few
cdr3_length: 15
j_call: TRBJ2-3
cdr3_nt: TGTGCCAGCAGTCCAGGGACTAGCGGGAGAGATACGCAGTATTTT
cdr3_aa: CASSPGTSGRDTQYF

v_call: TRBV5-3
d_call: .
clone_size: once
cdr3_length: 15
j_call: TRBJ2-7
cdr3_nt: TGTGCCAGAAGCTTCCGAATTAAGGGAAGGGGGGAGCAGTACTTC
cdr3_aa: CARSFRIKGRGEQYF

v_call: TRBV29-1
d_call: .
clone_size: .
cdr3_length: 13
j_call: TRBJ2-7
cdr3_nt: TGCAGCGTCGCGCAAGGGGGGCTGGACGAGCAGTACTTC
cdr3_aa: CSVAQGGLDEQYF

v_call: TRBV11-2
d_call: .
clone_size: once
cdr3_length: 14
j_call: TRBJ1-6
cdr3_nt: TGTGCCAGCAGGCAGACGGGAGGGAATTCACCCCTCCACTTT
cdr3_aa: CASRQTGGNSPLHF

v_call: TRBV13
d_call: TRBD2
clone_size: .
cdr3_length: 17
j_call: TRBJ2-3
cdr3_nt: TGTGCCAGCAGCCTGACTAGCGGGAGGGACCGCACAGATACGCAGTATTTT
cdr3_aa: CASSLTSGRDRTDTQYF

v_call: TRBV6-6
d_call: TRBD1
clone_size: .
cdr3_length: 15
j_call: TRBJ1-2
cdr3_nt: TGTGCCAGCAGTCGATCTTCCGGGACAGGGGTTGGCTACACCTTC
cdr3_aa: CASSRSSGTGVGYTF

v_call: TRBV4-1
d_call: .
clone_size: .
cdr3_length: 15
j_call: TRBJ2-5
cdr3_nt: TGCGCCAGCAGCTCTCGGCCCCGGGGCCAAGAGACCCAGTACTTC
cdr3_aa: CASSSRPRGQETQYF

v_call: TRBV5-1
d_call: .
clone_size: .
cdr3_length: 13
j_call: TRBJ1-4
cdr3_nt: TGCGCCAGCAGCTTGGACCGCCGGGAAAAACTGTTTTTT
cdr3_aa: CASSLDRREKLFF

v_call: TRBV28
d_call: .
clone_size: .
cdr3_length: 12
j_call: TRBJ2-7
cdr3_nt: TGTGCCAGCAGTCAGAGGGCGGGCGAGCAGTACTTC
cdr3_aa: CASSQRAGEQYF

v_call: TRBV10-2
d_call: TRBD2
clone_size: once
cdr3_length: 19
j_call: TRBJ2-2
cdr3_nt: TGCGCCAGCAGTGAGTCCCGGATCGGAGCGGGAGGAAACACCGGGGAGCTGTTTTTT
cdr3_aa: CASSESRIGAGGNTGELFF

v_call: TRBV30
d_call: .
clone_size: .
cdr3_length: 15
j_call: TRBJ2-7
cdr3_nt: TGTGCCTGGAGCGGGTACTGGGGGGCGGCCTACGAGCAGTACTTC
cdr3_aa: CAWSGYWGAAYEQYF

v_call: TRBV5-4
d_call: TRBD1
clone_size: .
cdr3_length: 14
j_call: TRBJ1-2
cdr3_nt: TGTGCCAGCGGGACAGGGACACAGGGCTATGGCTACACCTTC
cdr3_aa: CASGTGTQGYGYTF

v_call: TRBV20-1
d_call: .
clone_size: .
cdr3_length: 11
j_call: TRBJ1-1
cdr3_nt: TGCAGTGCTCCTATAGGCACTGAAGCTTTCTTT
cdr3_aa: CSAPIGTEAFF

v_call: TRBV24-1
d_call: .
clone_size: once
cdr3_length: 15
j_call: TRBJ2-4
cdr3_nt: TGTGCCACCAGTGATTTGCCCGTAGCCAAAAACATTCAGTACTTC
cdr3_aa: CATSDLPVAKNIQYF

v_call: TRBV4-1
d_call: TRBD1
clone_size: .
cdr3_length: 16
j_call: TRBJ2-1
cdr3_nt: TGCGCCAGCAGCCCCCACCCGGGACAGGGGGCGAATGAGCAGTTCTTC
cdr3_aa: CASSPHPGQGANEQFF